This T cell receptor (beta chain) is from a study of technical replicates of blood from a handful of donors. From germline, CDR1 is SNHLY and CDR2 FYNNEI. The CDR3 is 11 amino acids. The V and J ends lost 2 bases and 10 bases respectively, with 8 bases between them. Profiled with immunoSEQ multiplex PCR; TCRdb holds only in-frame clones, not every one. The sample has about 81,000 clones, approximately 95% seen once. Sample: T cells isolated from PBMCs. The chain combines TRBV2 with TRBJ1-1; a possible D gene is TRBD1 (6 bases). This clonotype was sampled from a human donor in good health. The CDR3 sequence: CASSETGRAFF. Here the CDR3 DNA reads TGTGCCAGCAGTGAAACAGGGAGAGCTTTCTTT.